The T cell receptor (beta chain) under discussion was sequenced for a study of TIL therapy for anti-PD-1-resistant metastatic lung cancer. On the study more broadly: Median tumor mutation burden was roughly 1.4 mutations per megabase.

Stated time point: pre-treatment sample, taken before nivolumab and TIL therapy. Germline V gene lookup returns CDR1 SGHVS and CDR2 FNYEAQ. CDR3 size: 15 residues. The ends lost 2 bases at V and 10 bases at J; junction bases unmatched: 11. This was the immunoSEQ v3 assay. Measured with immunoSEQ multiplex PCR; TCRdb has only the in-frame clones, and not every one. Of approximately 50,000 clones listed, around four fifths are singletons. The TCR was taken from a person between 25 and 80 years old with non-small cell lung cancer. This sequence joins TRBV7-6 and TRBJ2-1, with 7 positions matching TRBD1. The specimen comprised blood, sampled at baseline. The CDR3 is CASSLWGTDLQEQFF. CDR3 nucleotide sequence: TGTGCCAGCAGCTTATGGGGGACAGACCTACAGGAGCAGTTCTTC.